Presented here are 22 T cell receptor beta chains from one specimen sequenced in a study of vaccination effects on CD4 cells after COVID-19. Before sequencing, viral peptide pools were used by the ViraFEST assay to expand antigen-specific CD4+ T cells. Isolating CD4+ T cells followed about 10 days of culture. Participants received two doses of either the BNT162b2 or mRNA-1273 vaccine. Antigen specificity for these receptors is unknown. Here immunoSEQ multiplex PCR was the method, and the copy in TCRdb shows in-frame clones only, minus some. Of about 29,000 clones in the sample, roughly 74% were seen once. The sequencing here drew on CD4+ T cells from PBMCs cultured with HCoV-OC43 spike peptides, taken after COVID-19 vaccination. As for subset: HCoV-OC43 spike overlapping peptide pool stimulation. The receptors were sampled from a human donor who received a COVID-19 vaccine.

The CDR3 sequence is CASSPFDFEGLGYEQYF. DNA for the CDR3: TGTGCCAGCTCACCATTCGATTTTGAGGGGTTGGGCTACGAGCAGTACTTC. The chain recombines TRBV18 with TRBJ2-7; the D gene could be TRBD1 or TRBD2 (5 bases each). The V and J ends lost 2 bases and 3 bases respectively, with 20 bases between them. The CDR3 runs 17 residues. In germline, CDR1 is KGHSH, CDR2 LQKENI.

The sample holds a few counts of this clone. The chain joins TRBV5-4 to TRBJ1-6; no definite D call. The germline V gene has CDR1 SGHNT and CDR2 YYREEE (reference sequence). V was cut by 4 bases and J by 7 bases, with 18 bases left in between. The CDR3 contains 16 residues. CDR3 protein: CASSAAGPRTNSPLHF. The CDR3 nucleotides are TGTGCCAGCAGCGCGGCCGGACCTCGGACGAATTCACCCCTCCACTTT.

This chain connects TRBV6-5 to TRBJ1-5; D ambiguous. There are 14 residues in the CDR3. Trimming stripped 4 bases from V and 0 bases from J, with 7 bases between. Per the germline V gene, CDR1 is MNHEY and CDR2 is SVGAGI. The CDR3 DNA reads TGTGCCAGCAGTTCAGAATATAGCAATCAGCCCCAGCATTTT. Translated, it gives CASSSEYSNQPQHF.

This chain uses TRBV7-2 with TRBJ2-1; TRBD2 aligns across 8 bases. The CDR3 is made up of 16 amino acids. The germline V gene has CDR1 SGHTA and CDR2 FQGNSA. J lost 4 bases, V lost 2 bases, and 7 bases had no gene match. Written as DNA, the CDR3 is TGTGCCAGCAGCTTAAGGTCTAGCGGGCTTTACAATGAGCAGTTCTTC. It is translated as CASSLRSSGLYNEQFF.

The chain is built from TRBV5-1 and TRBJ2-4; 9 positions agree with TRBD1. The J segment lost 7 bases and the V segment lost 2 bases, leaving 13 bases of the junction unmatched. Germline V gene lookup returns CDR1 SGHRS and CDR2 YFSETQ. This CDR3 has 17 amino acids. DNA of the CDR3: TGCGCCAGCAGCTTAGACGTACCGGGACAGGGAGATAACATTCAGTACTTC. Its protein is CASSLDVPGQGDNIQYF.

V gene TRBV27 combines with J gene TRBJ2-6; D remains unclear. The ends were cut back, 5 bases at V and 4 bases at J, with 15 bases in the middle. Germline V gives CDR1 MNHEY, CDR2 SMNVEV (reference sequence). This CDR3 is 16 amino acids long. The CDR3 is CASSPRPLTGANVLTF. The DNA for the CDR3 is TGTGCCAGCAGTCCCAGGCCCCTCACCGGGGCCAACGTCCTGACTTTC. The full variable domain, completed using reference TRBV27 and TRBJ2-6, is EAQVTQNPRYLITVTGKKLTVTCSQNMNHEYMSWYRQDPGLGLRQIYYSMNVEVTDKGDVPEGYKVSRKEKRNFPLILESPSPNQTSLYFCASSPRPLTGANVLTFGAGSRLTVL.

This clone showed up just a few times. V and J are TRBV2 and TRBJ2-7; D unresolved. The CDR3 totals 14 residues. Germline V gene lookup returns CDR1 SNHLY and CDR2 FYNNEI. Trimming took off 6 bases at V and 1 base at J, with 13 bases between the two ends. The DNA for the CDR3 is TGTGCCAGCAGGGCTAGACTCAGATCCTACGAGCAGTACTTC. It encodes CASRARLRSYEQYF. Drawing the rest from reference TRBV2 and TRBJ2-7, the complete variable domain is EPEVTQTPSHQVTQMGQEVILRCVPISNHLYFYWYRQILGQKVEFLVSFYNNEISEKSEIFDDQFSVERPDGSNFTLKIRSTKLEDSAMYFCASRARLRSYEQYFGPGTRLTVT.

This clone appeared a single time. The chain recombines TRBV27 with TRBJ2-5; D is ambiguous. The V gene's germline CDR1 is MNHEY and CDR2 SMNVEV (reference sequence). Trimming shortened V by 6 bases and J by 2 bases, and 13 bases separated the two germline ends. The CDR3 consists of 14 residues. CDR3 in DNA: TGTGCCAGCAGCATCACCAGAGTTCAAGAGACCCAGTACTTC. This encodes CASSITRVQETQYF.

This chain links TRBV10-3 with TRBJ1-4; D call uncertain. The length of the CDR3 is 14 residues. The germline V gene encodes CDR1 ENHRY and CDR2 SYGVKD. Trimming removed 4 bases from V and 6 bases from J, with 12 bases in between. For the CDR3, the DNA is TGTGCCATCAGTGGTTCCTCCTCAGATGAAAAACTGTTTTTT. The encoded protein is CAISGSSSDEKLFF.

Here the CDR3 DNA reads TGTGCCAGCTCACCGGTGGCCCGGACAGGCGGAAGCTATGGCTACACCTTC. Amino acid sequence: CASSPVARTGGSYGYTF. This rearrangement joins TRBV18 to TRBJ1-2; 7 nucleotides match TRBD1. J gave up 4 bases and V 3 bases, and 14 bases lay outside the gene matches. Germline CDR1 reads KGHSH; CDR2 reads LQKENI. This CDR3 region has 17 residues.

On this clone: Other nucleotide sequences in the sample specify the same CDR3. The rearrangement uses TRBV7-8 and TRBJ2-2, with D possibly being TRBD1 (6 bases). Trimming shortened V by 5 bases and J by 0 bases, and 10 bases separated the two germline ends. CDR3 length: 15 residues. Germline CDR1 is SGHVS and CDR2 is FQNEAQ. CDR3 DNA: TGTGCCAGCAGCCTGGGACAATCGAACACCGGGGAGCTGTTTTTT. It translates to CASSLGQSNTGELFF.

The V call is TRBV30, the J call TRBJ2-2, with 7 bases identical to TRBD1. Germline V gives CDR1 GTSNPN, CDR2 SVGIG (reference sequence). V gave up 0 bases and J gave up 6 bases; unmatched junction bases: 1. The CDR3 has 13 amino acids. The DNA for the CDR3 is TGTGCCTGGAGTGTTAGGGGGCCCGGGGAGCTGTTTTTT. Amino acid sequence: CAWSVRGPGELFF.

This sequence joins TRBV30 and TRBJ1-2; D is uncertain. This CDR3 comprises 17 residues. Germline CDR1 GTSNPN, CDR2 SVGIG (reference sequence). Trimming left V 4 bases short and J 4 bases short, with 25 bases between. Written as DNA, the CDR3 is TGTGCCTGGATCGCGAAAAGGACGACACTCCCGGGCTATGGCTACACCTTC. The encoded protein is CAWIAKRTTLPGYGYTF.

CDR3 sequence reads: CASRSGGEYEQYF. The CDR3 DNA reads as TGTGCCAGTAGGTCGGGGGGTGAATACGAGCAGTACTTC. V usage is TRBV19 and J usage is TRBJ2-7; 7 bases map to TRBD2. Germline-derived CDR1 and CDR2 are LNHDA and SQIVND (reference sequence). CDR3 length: 13 amino acids. The V gene end was trimmed by 6 bases and the J gene end by 4 bases; junction bases not matched to a gene: 6.

The J gene is TRBJ2-1, the V gene TRBV2; 9 bases agree with TRBD1. The CDR3 has 14 residues. Germline values: CDR1 SNHLY, CDR2 FYNNEI. The V gene end was trimmed by 7 bases and the J gene end by 9 bases; junction bases not matched to a gene: 10. DNA of the CDR3: TGTGCCAGCATGAACAGGGGGCTCACGGGTGAGCAGTTCTTC. Encoded protein: CASMNRGLTGEQFF.

The rearrangement uses TRBV4-1 and TRBJ1-3; D gene ambiguous. The germline V and J ends were trimmed by 1 base and 0 bases, with 10 bases remaining between them. The germline gives CDR1 MGHRA, CDR2 YSYEKL. CDR3 length: 16 residues. CDR3 protein: CASSQGGRGSGNTIYF. The CDR3 DNA reads as TGCGCCAGCAGCCAAGGAGGTCGAGGCTCTGGAAACACCATATATTTT.

The V gene is TRBV11-1, the J gene TRBJ2-5; a weak D match, TRBD1 (6 bases). Germline-derived CDR1 and CDR2 are SGHAT and FQDESV (reference sequence). This CDR3 is built from 15 residues. The V end lost 7 bases, the J end lost 5 bases, and 20 bases lay between the germline ends. CDR3 nucleotides: TGTGCCAGCACCTACCGACCAGACAGGACGGAGACCCAGTACTTC. Protein product: CASTYRPDRTETQYF.

The chain carries TRBV4-1 and TRBJ1-1, with D unclear. In germline, CDR1 is MGHRA, CDR2 YSYEKL. V was cut by 5 bases and J by 7 bases, with 8 bases left in between. The CDR3 spans 11 residues. CDR3 bases: TGCGCCAGCAGCAGTACCTTTGAAGCTTTCTTT. Translated, it gives CASSSTFEAFF.

The V gene is TRBV2, the J gene TRBJ1-6; TRBD1 might be the D (5 bases). Germline V gene data show CDR1 as SNHLY and CDR2 as FYNNEI. Trimming removed 10 bases at V and 9 bases at J, with 22 bases between. The CDR3 is 15 amino acids. This CDR3 reads CATNQGTGGISPLHF. Here the CDR3 DNA reads TGTGCCACCAACCAGGGTACCGGAGGGATTTCACCCCTCCACTTT.

This clone was seen a few times. The chain recombines TRBV25-1 with TRBJ2-7; D is unclear. Trimming took off 4 bases at V and 4 bases at J, with 17 bases between the two ends. The CDR3 runs 15 residues. Germline CDR1 is MGHDK and CDR2 is SYGVNS. CDR3: CASSVDPSHPYEQYF. The DNA of the CDR3 is TGTGCCAGCAGTGTAGACCCATCCCACCCGTACGAGCAGTACTTC.

This chain uses TRBV11-2 with TRBJ2-3; D not resolved. CDR1 SGHAT and CDR2 FQNNGV come from the germline V gene. CDR3 length equals 16 residues. V gave up 0 bases and J gave up 0 bases, with 10 bases separating them. The CDR3 here is CASSLDRGFSTDTQYF. The CDR3 nucleotides are TGTGCCAGCAGCTTAGATCGCGGATTTAGCACAGATACGCAGTATTTT.

The CDR3 sequence: CASSPLKLQGRADTQYF. CDR3 DNA sequence: TGTGCCAGCAGCCCGCTCAAACTACAGGGGAGGGCAGATACGCAGTATTTT. The gene calls are TRBV28 and TRBJ2-3; D may correspond to TRBD1 or TRBD2 (7 bases each). The CDR3 loop spans 17 amino acids. Germline V gives CDR1 MDHEN, CDR2 SYDVKM. V was cut by 6 bases and J by 4 bases, with 23 bases left in between. Based on the CDR3 plus reference TRBV28 and TRBJ2-3, the full variable domain is DVKVTQSSRYLVKRTGEKVFLECVQDMDHENMFWYRQDPGLGLRLIYFSYDVKMKEKGDIPEGYSVSREKKERFSLILESASTNQTSMYLCASSPLKLQGRADTQYFGPGTRLTVL.